This T cell receptor (beta chain) stems from a study of Graves' ophthalmopathy and Graves' hyperthyroidism. This clonotype was seen ten or more times. Per the germline V gene, CDR1 is SGHAT and CDR2 is FQNNGV. V lost 5 bases to trimming and J lost 3 bases, with 26 bases between them. This CDR3 is 18 amino acids long. Amplification of TCR beta CDR3 regions used RNA transcripts. Following a first-round RT-PCR that used HTBI primers, a second-round multiplex PCR was carried out. TCRdb reanalysed the multiplex PCR reads using MiXCR and keeps one entry per CDR3 protein. The sample records hundreds of thousands of distinct CDR3 sequences, 22% being singletons.

This clonotype was obtained from a young woman with stable Graves' hyperthyroidism. Some clones in this sample may be carry-over from other donors' samples. The chain employs TRBV11-2 and TRBJ2-7, with TRBD2 as a possible D gene (7 bases). The specimen sequenced was peripheral blood. The CDR3 DNA reads as TGTGCCAGCAGCGGAACCGCGGAGGGGGGGAATAAGATCTACGAGCAGTACTTC. This encodes CASSGTAEGGNKIYEQYF.